The present T cell receptor (beta chain) was sequenced within a study of regulatory T cells in long-lasting Graves disease. As for the study in general: Antithyroid drugs had been taken by newly diagnosed Graves' patients for under 3 months. Study-wide results and caveats: The TCR repertoire of persistent Graves' patients was less diverse than that of newly diagnosed ones.

TCR beta libraries were built with iRepertoire HTBI primers and Arm-PCR of CDR3 regions. Original handling: Overall, samples carried more than 55 TRBV and 14 TRBJ segments. TCRdb processed the multiplex PCR reads anew with MiXCR; each CDR3 protein has one entry. TCRdb's processing, not the authors', yielded these V and J calls. This table has 200,000 to 250,000 distinct CDR3 sequences, over 20% appearing once. The sample's time point: newly diagnosed GD, antithyroid drugs for less than 3 months. PBMC-derived RNA was used for the TCR library. For this clonotype: Its cognate antigen is unknown.

CDR1 is MNHEY, CDR2 SVGEGT, per germline. CDR3 length: 15 amino acids. With V trimmed by 0 bases and J by 3 bases, 5 bases remained unmatched. The chain couples TRBV6-2 or TRBV6-3 to TRBJ2-7, with TRBD2 identical over 7 bases. The clonotype comes from a female donor with Graves disease. The source was peripheral blood mononuclear cells (PBMCs), collected at new diagnosis, from a patient treated with antithyroid drugs. The CDR3 is CASSYSITGGYEQYF. The CDR3 DNA reads as TGTGCCAGCAGTTACTCGATTACGGGAGGCTACGAGCAGTACTTC.